These 9 T cell receptor beta chains were all obtained from the same sample, sequenced in a study of Graves' ophthalmopathy and Graves' hyperthyroidism. Amplifying from RNA transcripts, the study obtained TCR beta CDR3 regions. A first-round RT-PCR used HTBI primers, followed by a second-round multiplex PCR. TCRdb re-called the multiplex PCR reads with MiXCR, one entry per CDR3 protein. The sample includes 200,000 to 300,000 distinct CDR3 sequences, roughly 50% seen only once; the top ten take more than 45%. The sample taken for sequencing was peripheral blood. The receptors stem from an adult man with Graves' ophthalmopathy.

Comment on this clonotype: A much larger clone is a single base away; this may be a read error. The chain has TRBV10-2 and TRBJ2-5; a possible D gene is TRBD2 (6 bases). The CDR3 runs to 14 residues. Germline loops: CDR1 WSHSY, CDR2 SAAADI. The CDR3 coding sequence is TGCGCCAACAGTGTGGGGGGTGTCCAAGAGACCCAGTACTTC. Residues: CANSVGGVQETQYF.

The rearrangement joins TRBV19 to TRBJ2-7, with 7 bases lining up with TRBD1. Per germline, CDR1 LNHDA and CDR2 SQIVND (reference sequence). The trim removed 7 bases at V and 2 bases at J, leaving 8 bases unmatched. This CDR3 contains 14 residues. CDR3 loop: CASTNDRDPYEQYF. The CDR3 DNA is TGTGCCAGTACCAACGACAGGGACCCCTACGAGCAGTACTTC.

Remarks on this clonotype: The junction does not match germline at one end; this may be a read error. The chain has TRBV10-3 and TRBJ2-7, with 10 bases aligning to TRBD1. This CDR3 has 14 residues. CDR1 is ENHRY, CDR2 SYGVKD, per germline. This CDR3 reads CASSGTGVIYEQYF. In nucleotides, the CDR3 is TGTGCCAGCAGTGGGACAGGGGTAATCTACGAGCAGTACTTC.

In the case of this clonotype: A junction end diverges from the germline sequence, so it may reflect a read error. V and J are TRBV5-1 and TRBJ2-2; D unresolved. The germline V gene has CDR1 SGHRS and CDR2 YFSETQ. The CDR3 totals 15 residues. The CDR3 loop reads CASTLAVLDDGELFF. The CDR3 region has the DNA TGCGCCAGCACCTTGGCCGTCCTGGACGACGGGGAGCTGTTTTTT.

The chain employs TRBV9 and TRBJ2-5; the match to TRBD2 covers 10 bases. The CDR3 is 15 residues long. V shed 5 bases, J shed 2 bases, and the junction held 6 bases outside the gene matches. Germline loops: CDR1 SGDLS, CDR2 YYNGEE. CDR3 sequence reads: CASSSLAGDQETQYF. For the CDR3, the DNA is TGTGCCAGCAGTTCTCTAGCGGGGGATCAAGAGACCCAGTACTTC.

This chain uses TRBV9 with TRBJ1-2; tentatively, D is TRBD1 (6 bases). This CDR3 spans 15 amino acids. V was pared by 0 bases and J by 6 bases, with 15 bases between. CDR1 and CDR2 from the germline V gene are SGDLS and YYNGEE. CDR3 coding DNA: TGTGCCAGCAGCGTAGGAGACAGGTATACCCATGGCTACACCTTC. Its protein is CASSVGDRYTHGYTF.

This clonotype has more than one count but fewer than ten. The rearrangement uses TRBV4-1 and TRBJ2-5; D is undetermined. CDR1 is MGHRA and CDR2 is YSYEKL in the germline V gene. With 0 bases removed from V and 7 bases from J, the gap between germline ends came to 6 bases. The CDR3 sequence is 12 residues long. The CDR3 sequence: CASSQDRTTQYF. In DNA form, the CDR3 reads TGCGCCAGCAGCCAAGATAGGACGACCCAGTACTTC.

The genes are TRBV7-3 and TRBJ1-1; 12 nucleotides match TRBD1. Germline V gene lookup returns CDR1 SGHTA and CDR2 FQGTGA. V lost 5 bases to trimming and J lost 4 bases; unmatched junction nucleotides: 5. This CDR3 contains 15 residues. DNA of the CDR3: TGTGCCAGCAGCCCGGGGACAGGGGGCGGCACTGAAGCTTTCTTT. This sequence encodes CASSPGTGGGTEAFF.

Details on this clonotype: One end of the junction varies from germline; a read error may be responsible. V and J are TRBV3-1 and TRBJ2-7; tentatively, D is TRBD2 (7 bases). Germline V gene data show CDR1 as LGHDT and CDR2 as YNNKEL (reference sequence). The CDR3 loop spans 12 amino acids. CDR3 amino acids: CASSQGRGGWVF. Written as DNA, the CDR3 is TGTGCCAGCAGCCAAGGTCGCGGGGGCTGGGTCTTC.